This T cell receptor (beta chain) was identified in a study of siplizumab effects on memory and regulatory T cells. TCRdb keeps only in-frame clones here, not all; method: immunoSEQ multiplex PCR. The sample contains more than 60,000 clones, just over 95% of which appear only once. The CDR3 consists of 14 residues. CDR1 is SEHNR and CDR2 is FQNEAQ in the germline V gene (reference sequence). The germline V and J ends were trimmed by 1 base and 10 bases, with 16 bases remaining between them. The TCR comes from a human donor in good health. Sequenced sample: naive CD8+ T cells sorted from blood. The chain uses TRBV7-9 and TRBJ2-5, with D perhaps matching TRBD2 (5 bases). CDR3 protein: CASSLGSATGDQYF. The CDR3 nucleotides read TGTGCCAGCAGCTTAGGTTCCGCCACCGGGGACCAGTACTTC. The variable domain in full, completed from reference TRBV7-9 and TRBJ2-5, reads DTGVSQNPRHKITKRGQNVTFRCDPISEHNRLYWYRQTLGQGPEFLTYFQNEAQLEKSRLLSDRFSAERPKGSFSTLEIQRTEQGDSAMYLCASSLGSATGDQYFGPGTRLLVL.